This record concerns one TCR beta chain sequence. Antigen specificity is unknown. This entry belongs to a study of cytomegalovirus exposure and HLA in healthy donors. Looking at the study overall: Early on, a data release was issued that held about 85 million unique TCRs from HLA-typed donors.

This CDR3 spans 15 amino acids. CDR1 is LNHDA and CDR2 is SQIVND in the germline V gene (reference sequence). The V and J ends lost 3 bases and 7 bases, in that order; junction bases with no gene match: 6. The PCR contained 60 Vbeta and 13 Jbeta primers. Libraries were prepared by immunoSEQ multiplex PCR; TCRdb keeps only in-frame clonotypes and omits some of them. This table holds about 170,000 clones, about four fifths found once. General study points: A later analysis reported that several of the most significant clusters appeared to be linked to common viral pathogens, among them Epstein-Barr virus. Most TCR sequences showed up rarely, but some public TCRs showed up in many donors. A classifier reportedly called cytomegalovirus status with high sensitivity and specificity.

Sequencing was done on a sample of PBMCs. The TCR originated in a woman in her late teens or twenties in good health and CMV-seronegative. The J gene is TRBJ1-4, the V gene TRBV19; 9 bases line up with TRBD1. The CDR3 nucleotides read TGTGCCAGTAGTATGTCCGGGACAGGGCGTGAAAAACTGTTTTTT. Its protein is CASSMSGTGREKLFF.